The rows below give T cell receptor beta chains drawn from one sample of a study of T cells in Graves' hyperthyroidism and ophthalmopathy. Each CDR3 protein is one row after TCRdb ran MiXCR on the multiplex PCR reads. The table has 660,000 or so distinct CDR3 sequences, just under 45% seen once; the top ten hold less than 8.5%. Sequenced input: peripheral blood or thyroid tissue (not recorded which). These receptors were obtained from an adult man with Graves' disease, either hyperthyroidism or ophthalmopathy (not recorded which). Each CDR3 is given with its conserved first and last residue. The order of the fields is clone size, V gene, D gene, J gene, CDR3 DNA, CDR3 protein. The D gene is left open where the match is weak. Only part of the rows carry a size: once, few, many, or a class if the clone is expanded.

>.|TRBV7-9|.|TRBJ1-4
TGTGCCAGCAGCCGCCCGCAGGGGAGGGTTGAAAAACTGTTTTTT
CASSRPQGRVEKLFF
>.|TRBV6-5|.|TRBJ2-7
TGTGCCAGCAGTTACGATGGCAGCTCCTACGAGCAGTACTTC
CASSYDGSSYEQYF
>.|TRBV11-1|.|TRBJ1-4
TGTGCCAGCTCACCACAAGCTCATGAAAAACTGTTTTTT
CASSPQAHEKLFF
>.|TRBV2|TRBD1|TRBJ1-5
TGTGCCAGCAGAAAAGGACAGGGGGTCCCCAATCAGCCCCAGCATTTT
CASRKGQGVPNQPQHF
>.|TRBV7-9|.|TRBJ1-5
TGTGCCAGCAGCTTAGCGGAGCAGCCCCAGCATTTT
CASSLAEQPQHF
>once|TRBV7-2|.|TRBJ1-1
TGTGCCAGCAGCCCCATCCCCGGCACTGAAGCTTTCTTT
CASSPIPGTEAFF
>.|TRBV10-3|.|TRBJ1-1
TGTGCCATCAGTGATCCCTCCGGGACATCCCATTTTGTAGCTTTCTTT
CAISDPSGTSHFVAFF
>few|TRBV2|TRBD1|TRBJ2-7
TGTGCCAGCAGTTACTTAGGGGACAGGGGAAGCTCCTACGAGCAGTACTTC
CASSYLGDRGSSYEQYF
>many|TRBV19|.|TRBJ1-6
TGTGCCAGTAGTATAGCTGCCTCACCCCTCCACTTT
CASSIAASPLHF
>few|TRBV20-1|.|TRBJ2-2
TGCAGTGCTAGGGGTTTCGGCCTAGGGGGTGACACCGGGGAGCTGTTTTTT
CSARGFGLGGDTGELFF
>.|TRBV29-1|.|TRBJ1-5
TGCAGCCAAATCTCAGGTGACGGCAATCAGCCCCAGCATTTT
CSQISGDGNQPQHF
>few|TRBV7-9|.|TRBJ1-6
TGTGCCAGCAGCGGGGAGCCAGGGGCTGCGAATTCACCCCTCCACTTT
CASSGEPGAANSPLHF
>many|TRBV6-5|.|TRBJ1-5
TGTGCCAGCAGTGGCGGGGGCCCGAGCAATCAGCCCCAGCATTTT
CASSGGGPSNQPQHF
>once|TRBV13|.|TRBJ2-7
TGTGCCAGCAGCTTAGGGGGCATGCGCGAGCAGTACTTC
CASSLGGMREQYF
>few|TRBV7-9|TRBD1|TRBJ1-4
TGTGCCAGCAGCTTAAGGGACAGGGGGCGCGGCGAAAAACTGTTTTTT
CASSLRDRGRGEKLFF
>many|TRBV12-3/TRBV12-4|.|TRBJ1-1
TGTGCCAGCAGCTTAGGGAGGGACACTGAAGCTTTCTTT
CASSLGRDTEAFF
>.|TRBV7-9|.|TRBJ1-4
TGTGCCAGCAGCTTAGGTGACAAGGGTATCTCTAATGAAAAACTGTTTTTT
CASSLGDKGISNEKLFF
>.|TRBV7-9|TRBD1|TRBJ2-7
TGTGCCAGCAGCACCTCGACAGGGAACTACGAGCAGTACTTC
CASSTSTGNYEQYF
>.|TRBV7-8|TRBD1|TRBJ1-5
TGTGCCAGCAGTTTTACCGGGACAGGGATCAATCAGCCCCAGCATTTT
CASSFTGTGINQPQHF
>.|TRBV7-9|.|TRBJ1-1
TGTGCCAGCAGCCAAGGGGCGGGGTTCACTGAAGCTTTCTTT
CASSQGAGFTEAFF
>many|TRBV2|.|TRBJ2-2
TGTGCCAGCAGCAGTTGGGAGGCCGGGGAGCTGTTTTTT
CASSSWEAGELFF
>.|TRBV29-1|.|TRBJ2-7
TGCAGCGTTGACGGATTGGGGCAGGGAGGCCCTCTTTACGAGCAGTACTTC
CSVDGLGQGGPLYEQYF
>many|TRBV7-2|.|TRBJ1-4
TGTGCCAGCAGCGCAAGGACCGACTCGAATGAAAAACTGTTTTTT
CASSARTDSNEKLFF
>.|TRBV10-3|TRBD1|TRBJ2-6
TGTGCCATCAGTGTGGACAGGATGAACACTGAAGCTTTC
CAISVDRMNTEAF
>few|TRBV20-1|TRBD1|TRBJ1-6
TGCAGTGCTCCCCTAGGGGGCCGCGGTAATTCACCCCTCCACTTT
CSAPLGGRGNSPLHF
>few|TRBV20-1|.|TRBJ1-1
TGCAGTGCTAGAGAAGGGACGGACTCCGAAGCTTTCTTT
CSAREGTDSEAFF
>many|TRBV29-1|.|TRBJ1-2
TGCAGCGTTCTGGGCTATGGCTACACCTTC
CSVLGYGYTF
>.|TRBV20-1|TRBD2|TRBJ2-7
TGCAGTGCTAGGCATAGCGGGGGGACAGCCTACGAGCAGTACTTC
CSARHSGGTAYEQYF
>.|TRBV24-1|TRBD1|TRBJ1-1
TGTGCCACCGGGACAGGGATGAACACTGAAGCTTTCTTT
CATGTGMNTEAFF
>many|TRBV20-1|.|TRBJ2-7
TGCAGTGCCAAGGGTGCATCAGCCTACGAGCAGTACTTC
CSAKGASAYEQYF
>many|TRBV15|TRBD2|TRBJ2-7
TGTGCCACCAGCGACCTAGCGGGACCCTACGAGCAGTACTTC
CATSDLAGPYEQYF
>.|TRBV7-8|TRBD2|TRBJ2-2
TGTGCCAGCAGCTTAGAGGGACTAGGGACCGGGGAGCTGTTTTTT
CASSLEGLGTGELFF